These 15 T cell receptor beta chains were sequenced from one sample in a study of T cell clonotyping in hematopoietic cell transplantation. Profiling relied on immunoSEQ multiplex PCR, and the TCRdb table lists in-frame clones only, not all of them. Of some 13,000 clones detected, nearly 95% appear once; the ten largest clones hold roughly 4.5%. Sample: PBMCs, taken 30 days after allogeneic stem cell transplant. These receptors came from a male patient aged 55 to 69 who had an allogeneic stem cell transplant from an unrelated donor, so the T cells may come from the graft donor. Some clones in this sample may be carry-over from other donors' samples.

Here the CDR3 reads CASRKTGSSYNSPLHF. The CDR3 DNA follows: TGTGCCAGCAGGAAGACAGGGAGCTCCTATAATTCACCCCTCCACTTT. V is TRBV2 and J is TRBJ1-6; 7 bases map to TRBD1. V dropped 6 bases and J dropped 0; count of bases not matched to a gene: 5. This CDR3 comprises 16 residues. The germline gives CDR1 SNHLY, CDR2 FYNNEI.

This clone was found once. This sequence joins TRBV5-1 and TRBJ1-2, with a possible D match to TRBD1 (5 bases). This CDR3 comprises 15 residues. In germline, CDR1 is SGHRS, CDR2 YFSETQ. V lost 5 bases and J lost 4, with 18 bases in between. CDR3 amino acids: CASSPGTSGLYGYTF. Here the CDR3 DNA reads TGCGCCAGCAGTCCCGGGACGAGCGGTCTCTATGGCTACACCTTC.

The chain uses TRBV19 and TRBJ1-2; the D gene is possibly TRBD1 (5 bases). This CDR3 comprises 14 residues. Trimming stripped 3 bases from V and 4 bases from J, with 12 bases between. CDR1 LNHDA and CDR2 SQIVND come from the germline V gene (reference sequence). CDR3 loop: CASSITGSPYGYTF. The CDR3 DNA follows: TGTGCCAGTAGTATCACAGGTTCGCCCTATGGCTACACCTTC.

This clone has only a few counts. The V gene is TRBV4-1, the J gene TRBJ1-3; 9 nucleotides agree with TRBD1. CDR1 is MGHRA, CDR2 YSYEKL, per germline. J gave up 5 bases and V 1 base, and 18 bases lay outside the gene matches. The CDR3 runs to 20 residues. The CDR3 region has the DNA TGCGCCAGCAGCCAAGTTCTAACGACAGGGACCGGGACAGGGAGAAACACCATATATTTT. Amino acids: CASSQVLTTGTGTGRNTIYF.

The chain uses TRBV11-3 and TRBJ2-1, with TRBD1 matching 9 bases. In germline, CDR1 is SGHNT, CDR2 YENEEA. V was pared by 5 bases and J by 8 bases, with 10 bases of the junction left unmatched. This CDR3 has 15 amino acids. In nucleotides, the CDR3 is TGTGCCAGCAGCAAAACGGGACAGGGTCTTCATGAGCAGTTCTTC. Translated: CASSKTGQGLHEQFF.

This chain uses TRBV19 with TRBJ1-5; TRBD1 aligns across 10 bases. Germline V gene data show CDR1 as LNHDA and CDR2 as SQIVND (reference sequence). The trim removed 4 bases at V and 3 bases at J, leaving 9 bases unmatched. The CDR3 has 17 residues. The CDR3 nucleotides are TGTGCCAGTAGTACCGCGGGACAGGGGATTTCCAATCAGCCCCAGCATTTT. Translation: CASSTAGQGISNQPQHF.

This chain uses TRBV11-2 with TRBJ1-2; a weak D match, TRBD1 (5 bases). The CDR3 spans 14 residues. The V end was cut by 4 bases, the J end by 2 bases, with 11 bases between. Germline V lookup: CDR1 SGHAT, CDR2 FQNNGV. As DNA, the CDR3 is TGTGCCAGCAGCTCCAGGGCAGGAAACTATGGCTACACCTTC. Its translation: CASSSRAGNYGYTF.

The V gene is TRBV5-8, the J gene TRBJ2-5, with D perhaps given as TRBD1 or TRBD2 (5 bases each). V was cut by 3 bases and J by 1 base, with 10 bases left in between. CDR1 is SGHTS and CDR2 is YDEGEE in the germline V gene. The CDR3 is 14 amino acids. DNA for the CDR3: TGTGCCAGCAGCTCCCTGGGGGTCCAAGAGACCCAGTACTTC. Translated: CASSSLGVQETQYF.

The chain combines TRBV4-2 with TRBJ1-1, with D possibly being TRBD1 (5 bases). CDR1 and CDR2 from the germline V gene are LGHNA and YNFKEQ. The CDR3 has 18 amino acids. The V end was cut by 2 bases, the J end by 3 bases, with 22 bases between. CDR3 DNA sequence: TGTGCCAGCAGCCAATTAATCTTCACGGGGGGACTCTACACTGAAGCTTTCTTT. The encoded protein is CASSQLIFTGGLYTEAFF.

This rearrangement joins TRBV5-1 to TRBJ1-1; D is undetermined. Germline V gene sequence: CDR1 SGHRS, CDR2 YFSETQ. V dropped 0 bases and J dropped 1 base, with 7 bases sitting between them. The CDR3 runs to 14 residues. This CDR3 reads CASSLALANTEAFF. The DNA of the CDR3 is TGCGCCAGCAGCTTGGCTCTTGCGAACACTGAAGCTTTCTTT.

Written as DNA, the CDR3 is TGCGCCAGCAGCCTACGGACTAGCGTGACAGATACGCAGTATTTT. This translates into CASSLRTSVTDTQYF. This chain uses TRBV5-1 with TRBJ2-3, with 9 bases fitting TRBD2. The CDR3 is made up of 15 amino acids. The J segment lost 3 bases and the V segment lost 4 bases, leaving 6 bases of the junction unmatched. Germline V gives CDR1 SGHRS, CDR2 YFSETQ.

The genes are TRBV5-1 and TRBJ2-7; TRBD1 matches at 7 bases. Germline V gene data show CDR1 as SGHRS and CDR2 as YFSETQ. Trimming took 5 bases from V and 1 from J; bases not matched to a gene: 9. The CDR3 has 15 residues. As DNA, the CDR3 is TGCGCCAGCAGGGATGGACAGGAGCAATCCTACGAGCAGTACTTC. Its protein is CASRDGQEQSYEQYF. The full variable domain, its missing parts supplied by reference TRBV5-1 and TRBJ2-7, is KAGVTQTPRYLIKTRGQQVTLSCSPISGHRSVSWYQQTPGQGLQFLFEYFSETQRNKGNFPGRFSGRQFSNSRSEMNVSTLELGDSALYLCASRDGQEQSYEQYFGPGTRLTVT.

The chain uses TRBV6-4 and TRBJ2-6; unclear D gene. The CDR3 totals 16 residues. Per the germline V gene, CDR1 is MRHNA and CDR2 is SNTAGT. V was cut by 3 bases and J by 0 bases, with 9 bases left in between. CDR3 DNA sequence: TGTGCCAGCAGTGATGGCGGTAGCTCTGGGGCCAACGTCCTGACTTTC. Translating it yields CASSDGGSSGANVLTF.

The chain combines TRBV5-4 with TRBJ2-5; TRBD1 aligns across 8 bases. The CDR3 contains 14 residues. Germline V gene lookup returns CDR1 SGHNT and CDR2 YYREEE (reference sequence). Germline trimming cut 4 bases from V and 5 bases from J; bases unmatched to any gene: 7. In DNA, the CDR3 is TGTGCCAGCAGCCTGGAGTGGGACAGGGAGACCCAGTACTTC. This encodes CASSLEWDRETQYF. Together with reference TRBV5-4 and TRBJ2-5, the CDR3 gives the full variable domain: ETGVTQSPTHLIKTRGQQVTLRCSSQSGHNTVSWYQQALGQGPQFIFQYYREEENGRGNFPPRFSGLQFPNYSSELNVNALELDDSALYLCASSLEWDRETQYFGPGTRLLVL.

The chain has TRBV19 and TRBJ2-7; D tentatively reads TRBD1 or TRBD2 (5 bases each). This CDR3 comprises 14 residues. V was pared by 7 bases and J by 0 bases, with 13 bases between. Germline V gene lookup returns CDR1 LNHDA and CDR2 SQIVND (reference sequence). CDR3 in DNA: TGTGCCAGTACCTGGGACGGCAACTCCTACGAGCAGTACTTC. Its protein is CASTWDGNSYEQYF.